Listed below are T cell receptor beta chains from one sample, sequenced in a study of blood T cell repertoires in COVID-19. Assay used: immunoSEQ multiplex PCR; TCRdb lists only in-frame clones, some missing. This sample has a few hundred thousand clones, with 85% to 90% found just once. The source material was peripheral blood. All receptors derive from a man in his 60s with acute or convalescent COVID-19. Each CDR3 is given with its conserved first and last residue. D genes are given only for firm matches. The size field is filled for only some rows; it gives once, few, many or a size class.

D | size | J | V | DNA | CDR3
NA | NA | TRBJ2-4 | TRBV20-1 | TGCAGTGCTCGGGGTGGAAACATTCAGTACTTC | CSARGGNIQYF
TRBD2 | few | TRBJ2-7 | TRBV7-3 | TGTGCCAGCAGCTTAAGGTACAGCGGGAGAGACGAGCAGTACTTC | CASSLRYSGRDEQYF
TRBD1 | NA | TRBJ1-1 | TRBV6-6 | TGTGCCAGCAGTAACCCGGGACAGGGGGGGACTGAAGCTTTCTTT | CASSNPGQGGTEAFF
NA | NA | TRBJ2-5 | TRBV5-1 | TGCGCCAGCAGCCCAGGTCTGTTACAAGAGACCCAGTACTTC | CASSPGLLQETQYF
NA | NA | TRBJ2-2 | TRBV7-3 | TGTGCCAGCAGCTTATCATCTAGGGGGACCGGGGAGCTGTTTTTT | CASSLSSRGTGELFF
NA | NA | TRBJ2-1 | TRBV7-7 | TGTGCTAGCAGCCCTTCGACAGGGAGGTACAATGAGCAGTTCTTC | CASSPSTGRYNEQFF
TRBD1 | NA | TRBJ2-7 | TRBV6-5 | TGTGCCAGCAGGGACGACAGGGGACTTACCTACGAGCAGTACTTC | CASRDDRGLTYEQYF
TRBD2 | once | TRBJ2-5 | TRBV4-1 | TGCGCCAGCAGCCAAGTGGGTAGCGGGAGTCAGGGAGAGACCCAGTACTTC | CASSQVGSGSQGETQYF
TRBD1 | NA | TRBJ2-3 | TRBV10-3 | TGTGCCATCAGTGATCCCGGACAGGGCACAGATACGCAGTATTTT | CAISDPGQGTDTQYF
NA | NA | TRBJ2-7 | TRBV7-8 | TGTGCCAGCAGCCGAGGGACTTTCCCTGTGTACGAGCAGTACTTC | CASSRGTFPVYEQYF
NA | NA | TRBJ1-2 | TRBV18 | TGTGCCAGCTCACCGAGCGGACAGACCTATGGCTACACCTTC | CASSPSGQTYGYTF
NA | NA | TRBJ1-5 | TRBV18 | TGTGCCAGCTCACTACAGGGCGGCGGCAATCAGCCCCAGCATTTT | CASSLQGGGNQPQHF
TRBD2 | NA | TRBJ2-2 | TRBV2 | TGTGCCAGCAGGAGTACTAGCGGAACGAACACCGGGGAGCTGTTTTTT | CASRSTSGTNTGELFF
TRBD1 | NA | TRBJ2-3 | TRBV19 | TGTGCCAGTAGTAGCCCGACAGGGGGCGAGGGAGATACGCAGTATTTT | CASSSPTGGEGDTQYF
TRBD1 | NA | TRBJ1-1 | TRBV7-3 | TGTGCCAGCAGCTTGGACAGGGCGGTAAACACTGAAGCTTTCTTT | CASSLDRAVNTEAFF
TRBD1 | NA | TRBJ1-6 | TRBV5-1 | TGCGCCAGCAGCCTTACGACAGGGATTGGATCACCCCTCCACTTT | CASSLTTGIGSPLHF
TRBD2 | NA | TRBJ2-5 | TRBV2 | TGTGCCAGCAGTGAACTAGCGGCAGAGACCCAGTACTTC | CASSELAAETQYF
NA | NA | TRBJ2-3 | TRBV11-1 | TGTGCCAGCAGCTTGGACAGCCGCCACACAGATACGCAGTATTTT | CASSLDSRHTDTQYF
NA | NA | TRBJ1-3 | TRBV28 | TGTGCCAGCAGTTTAGGGCGGGCGGAAAACACCATATATTTT | CASSLGRAENTIYF
NA | NA | TRBJ1-2 | TRBV7-3 | TGTGCCAGCAGCTTGGCAGGGAACTATGGCTACACCTTC | CASSLAGNYGYTF
TRBD2 | once | TRBJ2-7 | TRBV6-4 | TGTGCCAGCATTCCTGCCAGGGCTAGCGGAACCCCGGGGATGGCCGGGCAGTACTTC | CASIPARASGTPGMAGQYF
NA | NA | TRBJ2-5 | TRBV9 | TGTGCCAGCAGCTTAAGAGAGAGAGGTCCGGGGGAGACCCAGTACTTC | CASSLRERGPGETQYF
NA | NA | TRBJ2-7 | TRBV20-1 | TGCAGTGCTGCCCCTGAGTACGAGCAGTACTTC | CSAAPEYEQYF
NA | once | TRBJ1-2 | TRBV7-2 | TGTGCCAGCAGCCTCGACAGGATGAACTATGGCTACACCTTC | CASSLDRMNYGYTF
NA | once | TRBJ2-7 | TRBV5-6 | TGTGCCAGCAGCCATTCCTACGAGCAGTACTTC | CASSHSYEQYF
NA | NA | TRBJ2-2 | TRBV6-5 | TGTGCCAGCAGTTACTCCGGCAGGGGGGAGCTGTTTTTT | CASSYSGRGELFF
NA | NA | TRBJ2-2 | TRBV5-1 | TGCGCCAGCAGCTTGGGACTAAACACCGGGGAGCTGTTTTTT | CASSLGLNTGELFF
NA | NA | TRBJ2-5 | TRBV20-1 | TGCAGTGCTAGTGGGTCTCCGAGGCGAGAGACCCAGTACTTC | CSASGSPRRETQYF
NA | NA | TRBJ1-4 | TRBV7-9 | TGTGCCAGCAGCTTAGAATCGGCGCGGAGGGGAACTAATGAAAAACTGTTTTTT | CASSLESARRGTNEKLFF
NA | NA | TRBJ1-2 | TRBV6-1 | TGTGCCAGCAGTGAGGACAGCTACTATGGCTACACCTTC | CASSEDSYYGYTF
NA | NA | TRBJ1-4 | TRBV29-1 | TGCAGCGTACTCTCAGGGCCCCCAGGGGAAAAACTGTTTTTT | CSVLSGPPGEKLFF
NA | NA | TRBJ2-7 | TRBV27 | TGTGCCAGCAGCACGCTGTGGGACTTCTACTCCTACGAGCAGTACTTC | CASSTLWDFYSYEQYF
NA | NA | TRBJ1-6 | TRBV27 | TGTGCCAGCAGTTTCTGGGAGGGACCCCTCCACTTT | CASSFWEGPLHF
NA | NA | TRBJ1-5 | TRBV10-3 | TGTGCCATCAGCGGGGGAATCGGGGGTAGCGAGCCCCAGCATTTT | CAISGGIGGSEPQHF
NA | NA | TRBJ2-1 | TRBV12-3/TRBV12-4 | TGTGCCAGCAGTTTGAGATTGACTCCGTTCTTC | CASSLRLTPFF
NA | NA | TRBJ2-1 | TRBV30 | TGTGCCTGGATGACGGGAGCTCGGTACGGTGAGCAGTTCTTC | CAWMTGARYGEQFF
NA | NA | TRBJ1-1 | TRBV11-2 | TGTGCCAGCAGCTTAGACCGTACTTCGCGGGACACTGAAGCTTTCTTT | CASSLDRTSRDTEAFF
NA | NA | TRBJ2-1 | TRBV19 | TGTGCCAGTAGTAACAGGGTTAGGGAGCAGTTCTTC | CASSNRVREQFF
NA | NA | TRBJ2-3 | TRBV10-2 | TGCGCCAGCAGATTAGGGGGGGTGGGAGATACGCAGTATTTT | CASRLGGVGDTQYF
NA | NA | TRBJ1-1 | TRBV27 | TGTGCCAGCAAGGCGGGGCAATGGGCTGAAGCTTTCTTT | CASKAGQWAEAFF
TRBD1 | NA | TRBJ2-7 | TRBV28 | TGTGCCAGCAGGTCCGGGACAGATTTCTACGAGCAGTACTTC | CASRSGTDFYEQYF
TRBD1 | NA | TRBJ1-1 | TRBV19 | TGTGCCAGTAGTAGACAGGGGGCGAACACTGAAGCTTTCTTT | CASSRQGANTEAFF
TRBD2 | NA | TRBJ2-6 | TRBV4-3 | TGCGCCAGCAGCCAAGCTTCGGGCCCCGGGACTAGCGTGTCTGGGGCCAACGTCCTGACTTTC | CASSQASGPGTSVSGANVLTF
TRBD1 | NA | TRBJ1-2 | TRBV7-2 | TGTGCCAGCAGCTTGGGGACAGGGAACTATGGCTACACCTTC | CASSLGTGNYGYTF
NA | NA | TRBJ2-1 | TRBV6-4 | TGTGCCAGCAGTCCCTCGGGGTGGCGGTTCTTC | CASSPSGWRFF
TRBD1 | NA | TRBJ2-5 | TRBV5-4 | TGTGCCAGCAGCCTGATGACAGGGGCGAAGACCCAGTACTTC | CASSLMTGAKTQYF
TRBD2 | NA | TRBJ2-7 | TRBV5-1 | TGCGCCAGCAGCCCTCTAGCGGGAGCCTACGAGCAGTACTTC | CASSPLAGAYEQYF
NA | NA | TRBJ1-1 | TRBV9 | TGTGCCAGCAGCTCAGGGATGAACACTGAAGCTTTCTTT | CASSSGMNTEAFF
NA | NA | TRBJ2-3 | TRBV4-3 | TGCGCCAGCAGCCAAAACGCAGGGGAGGGTGGGGATACGCAGTATTTT | CASSQNAGEGGDTQYF
NA | NA | TRBJ1-4 | TRBV28 | TGTGCCAGCAGTTCAGGGATCGAAAAACTGTTTTTT | CASSSGIEKLFF
TRBD2 | NA | TRBJ2-3 | TRBV19 | TGTGCCAGTAGTATAGGACTAGCGCCAGATACGCAGTATTTT | CASSIGLAPDTQYF
NA | once | TRBJ1-1 | TRBV28 | TGTGCCAGCAGTTCCGGCAGGGAACTGGCCACTGAAGCTTTCTTT | CASSSGRELATEAFF
TRBD1 | NA | TRBJ2-2 | TRBV2 | TGTGCCAGCACCCCGGACAGGGGACGCACCGGGGAGCTGTTTTTT | CASTPDRGRTGELFF